These 25 T cell receptor beta chains came from one sample sequenced in a study of blood T cell repertoires in COVID-19. TCRdb's table, derived via immunoSEQ multiplex PCR, lists solely in-frame clones and lacks some. Here the sample spans some 100,000 clones, less than 90% being singletons. Source material: peripheral blood. These receptor sequences come from a man aged 25 to 45 in a cohort sampled during active COVID-19.

This rearrangement joins TRBV5-1 to TRBJ2-5; D possibly corresponds to TRBD2 (5 bases). The CDR3 loop spans 11 amino acids. In germline, CDR1 is SGHRS, CDR2 YFSETQ. V was pared by 1 base and J by 9 bases, with 7 bases between. In nucleotides, the CDR3 is TGCGCCAGCAGCTTGTGGGGAGCCCAGTACTTC. This encodes CASSLWGAQYF.

This chain uses TRBV5-4 with TRBJ1-6; no firm D call. The CDR3 runs to 13 residues. Trimming shortened V by 4 bases and J by 8 bases, and 10 bases separated the two germline ends. Per germline, CDR1 SGHNT and CDR2 YYREEE (reference sequence). CDR3 in amino acids: CASSLDRYSPLHF. Written as DNA, the CDR3 is TGTGCCAGCAGCCTGGATAGATATTCACCCCTCCACTTT. Full variable domain (remainder filled in from reference TRBV5-4 and TRBJ1-6): ETGVTQSPTHLIKTRGQQVTLRCSSQSGHNTVSWYQQALGQGPQFIFQYYREEENGRGNFPPRFSGLQFPNYSSELNVNALELDDSALYLCASSLDRYSPLHFGNGTRLTVT.

The chain couples TRBV30 to TRBJ1-2; 9 bases map to TRBD1. The CDR3 sequence is 13 residues long. V was clipped by 6 bases and J by 2 bases; unmatched bases: 4. In germline, CDR1 is GTSNPN, CDR2 SVGIG (reference sequence). The CDR3 loop is CACTGTGNYGYTF. In DNA, the CDR3 is TGTGCCTGCACCGGGACAGGGAACTATGGCTACACCTTC. Full variable domain (missing parts from reference TRBV30 and TRBJ1-2): SQTIHQWPATLVQPVGSPLSLECTVEGTSNPNLYWYRQAAGRGLQLLFYSVGIGQISSEVPQNLSASRPQDRQFILSSKKLLLSDSGFYLCACTGTGNYGYTFGSGTRLTVV.

This chain links TRBV12-3 or TRBV12-4 with TRBJ1-2; D possibly corresponds to TRBD1 (6 bases). The CDR3 is made up of 13 amino acids. V shed 6 bases and J shed 5 bases, with 13 bases lying between them. CDR3 bases: TGTGCCAGCAGCCCACAGGGTCCATATGGCTACACCTTC. This encodes CASSPQGPYGYTF.

The DNA of the CDR3 is TGTGCCAGCTCACCACAGCAGGCACGACAAGAGACCCAGTACTTC. This codes for CASSPQQARQETQYF. This chain uses TRBV18 with TRBJ2-5; D not certain. The CDR3 length is 15 residues. Trimming left V 1 base short and J 2 bases short, with 11 bases between. CDR1 is KGHSH, CDR2 LQKENI, per germline.

The rearrangement links TRBV30 to TRBJ1-6; D may be TRBD1 (5 bases). In germline, CDR1 is GTSNPN, CDR2 SVGIG (reference sequence). V lost 3 bases and J 8 bases, leaving 14 bases between the germline ends. The CDR3 consists of 14 residues. The CDR3 DNA reads TGTGCCTGGAGGCCCGGGGGGAGTGATTCACCCCTCCACTTT. As protein: CAWRPGGSDSPLHF.

V gene TRBV14 combines with J gene TRBJ1-1; D uncertain. Germline V gene data show CDR1 as SGHDN and CDR2 as FVKESK. This CDR3 is built from 14 residues. Trimming took off 7 bases at V and 4 bases at J, with 16 bases between the two ends. CDR3 amino acids: CASMLAPGSTEAFF. The CDR3 DNA follows: TGTGCCAGCATGCTGGCCCCGGGGAGCACTGAAGCTTTCTTT.

The J gene is TRBJ2-7, the V gene TRBV23-1; D is perhaps TRBD1 (6 bases). TRBV23-1 is placed among ORFs of uncertain function. The CDR3 is made up of 15 amino acids. The V gene lost 6 bases and the J gene lost 5 bases, with 20 bases spanning the gap. The CDR3 loop reads CASRLKQGSRDEQYF. CDR3 sequence (DNA): TGCGCCAGCAGACTAAAGCAGGGGTCTAGGGACGAGCAGTACTTC.

This chain links TRBV21-1 with TRBJ1-2; the D call TRBD1 from the table was never checked on the DNA. TRBV21-1 is labeled a pseudogene. The CDR3 is 15 residues long. CDR3 nucleotides: TGTGCCAGCAGCAAAGATGGGGCAGGGGCAGGGGGCTACACCTTC. It is translated as CASSKDGAGAGGYTF.

This chain uses TRBV9 with TRBJ1-1; TRBD1 matches 9 bases. Germline trimming cut 2 bases from V and 0 bases from J; bases unmatched to any gene: 5. The CDR3 consists of 16 residues. Germline assignment: CDR1 SGDLS and CDR2 YYNGEE. The CDR3: CASSVGGTGLNTEAFF. CDR3 bases: TGTGCCAGCAGCGTTGGGGGGACAGGGTTGAACACTGAAGCTTTCTTT.

V is TRBV7-2 and J is TRBJ1-1, with D tentatively TRBD1 (6 bases). This CDR3 is 15 amino acids long. Germline V CDR1 and CDR2: SGHTA, FQGNSA. Trimming pared 1 base from V and 0 bases from J, leaving 9 bases between. CDR3: CASSLVAGVNTEAFF. As DNA, the CDR3 is TGTGCCAGCAGCTTAGTAGCAGGGGTGAACACTGAAGCTTTCTTT.

The rearrangement uses TRBV5-1 and TRBJ1-2; tentatively, D is TRBD1 (5 bases). V lost 4 bases and J 6 bases, leaving 13 bases between the germline ends. Germline V gene data show CDR1 as SGHRS and CDR2 as YFSETQ. The CDR3 consists of 13 residues. CDR3 region: CASSRLDSDGYTF. CDR3 in DNA: TGCGCCAGCAGCCGACTTGACAGTGATGGCTACACCTTC.

The chain is built from TRBV2 and TRBJ2-4; 8 bases align to TRBD1. The germline CDR1 and CDR2 sequences are SNHLY and FYNNEI. V lost 6 bases to trimming and J lost 5 bases; unmatched junction nucleotides: 6. CDR3 size: 14 residues. CDR3 DNA sequence: TGTGCCAGCAGCCTGGACAGGGTCCAAAACATTCAGTACTTC. Protein sequence: CASSLDRVQNIQYF.

The chain links TRBV7-3 to TRBJ2-1; the match to TRBD1 covers 7 bases. Germline CDR1 and CDR2: SGHTA and FQGTGA. CDR3 length: 16 residues. V shed 4 bases, J shed 2 bases, and the junction held 8 bases outside the gene matches. The CDR3 sequence: CASSSAAGGTYNEQFF. The CDR3 DNA sequence: TGTGCCAGCAGCTCCGCGGCAGGGGGAACCTACAATGAGCAGTTCTTC.

This clone was detected once. The chain couples TRBV7-8 to TRBJ2-5, with D perhaps matching TRBD1 (6 bases). The CDR3 loop spans 15 amino acids. V was pared by 5 bases and J by 2 bases, with 15 bases between. Germline-derived CDR1 and CDR2 are SGHVS and FQNEAQ. CDR3 DNA sequence: TGTGCCAGCAGCATGGGACATAGATTTCAAGAGACCCAGTACTTC. Translating gives CASSMGHRFQETQYF.

The V gene is TRBV19, the J gene TRBJ2-1; D is unclear. The germline CDR1 and CDR2 sequences are LNHDA and SQIVND (reference sequence). Trimming removed 4 bases at V and 10 bases at J, with 14 bases between. There are 13 residues in the CDR3. This CDR3 reads CASSTPVREEQFF. The CDR3 DNA follows: TGTGCCAGTAGTACACCCGTTCGCGAGGAGCAGTTCTTC.

Turning to this clone: In the same sample, other DNA sequences code for this CDR3. The chain has TRBV5-1 and TRBJ1-3; a weak D match, TRBD1 (6 bases). This CDR3 has 16 amino acids. V was trimmed by 2 bases and J by 0 bases, leaving 12 bases between them. The V gene's germline CDR1 is SGHRS and CDR2 YFSETQ. The CDR3 DNA sequence: TGCGCCAGCAGCTTACAGGGAGCGAGCTCTGGAAACACCATATATTTT. Translated, it gives CASSLQGASSGNTIYF.

This chain joins TRBV19 and TRBJ2-3, with D possibly TRBD2 on 6 matching bases. CDR1 and CDR2 from the germline V gene are LNHDA and SQIVND (reference sequence). The CDR3 length is 14 residues. Deletions cut 3 bases from V and 1 base from J, with 8 bases between. The CDR3 DNA reads TGTGCCAGTAGTATCGGGGGACGCACAGATACGCAGTATTTT. Its protein product is CASSIGGRTDTQYF.

V gene TRBV6-6 combines with J gene TRBJ1-1, with TRBD1 matching over 11 bases. The CDR3 consists of 16 residues. Losses at the gene ends were 8 bases for V and 2 bases for J; bases not matched to a gene: 10. CDR1 is MNHNY and CDR2 is SVGAGI in the germline V gene (reference sequence). CDR3 DNA: TGTGCCAGCTACCCGAGGACAGGGGGCGGAAACACTGAAGCTTTCTTT. This translates into CASYPRTGGGNTEAFF.

The gene calls are TRBV12-5 and TRBJ1-6, with D possibly matching TRBD1 (5 bases). The V end was cut by 6 bases, the J end by 8 bases, with 8 bases between. The CDR3 length is 12 residues. The germline V gene has CDR1 LGHNT and CDR2 FRNRAP. CDR3 in amino acids: CASGQADSPLHF. DNA for the CDR3: TGTGCTAGTGGACAGGCGGATTCACCCCTCCACTTT.

The J gene is TRBJ1-2, the V gene TRBV6-6; possibly TRBD1 for D (5 bases). The germline CDR1 and CDR2 sequences are MNHNY and SVGAGI (reference sequence). This CDR3 is built from 13 residues. The ends were cut back, 6 bases at V and 3 bases at J, with 11 bases in the middle. The CDR3 reads CASSFSGDYGYTF. The CDR3 DNA sequence: TGTGCCAGCAGCTTCTCGGGGGACTATGGCTACACCTTC.

CDR3 residues: CATSRGAGISNTGELFF. The CDR3 nucleotides read TGTGCCACCAGCAGAGGAGCGGGGATCTCGAACACCGGGGAGCTGTTTTTT. The V call is TRBV15, the J call TRBJ2-2; 7 nucleotides align to TRBD2. This CDR3 is 17 amino acids long. Per germline, CDR1 LNHNV and CDR2 YYDKDF (reference sequence). Losses at the gene ends were 1 base for V and 0 bases for J; bases not matched to a gene: 5.

The rearrangement joins TRBV5-1 to TRBJ2-2, with D maybe TRBD2 (6 bases). Trimming removed 5 bases at V and 4 bases at J, with 12 bases between. CDR3 length: 14 residues. Germline assignment: CDR1 SGHRS and CDR2 YFSETQ. The CDR3 reads CASRPGLGTGELFF. CDR3 nucleotide sequence: TGCGCCAGCAGACCGGGACTCGGCACCGGGGAGCTGTTTTTT.

The CDR3 DNA follows: TGTGCCAGCAGCCTCCTACCCGGGGGTGACACCGGGGAGCTGTTTTTT. Its protein is CASSLLPGGDTGELFF. The chain couples TRBV7-2 to TRBJ2-2, with a tentative D call TRBD2 (6 bases). The length of the CDR3 is 16 residues. CDR1 SGHTA and CDR2 FQGNSA come from the germline V gene. The ends were cut back, 5 bases at V and 3 bases at J, with 16 bases in the middle.

The chain joins TRBV2 to TRBJ2-1, with D possibly TRBD2 on 7 matching bases. V was cut by 8 bases and J by 0 bases, with 14 bases left in between. Germline lookup yields CDR1 SNHLY and CDR2 FYNNEI. This CDR3 is 15 amino acids long. CDR3 DNA sequence: TGTGCCAGCGGAAAGGGGGGGAGCTCCTACAATGAGCAGTTCTTC. It translates to CASGKGGSSYNEQFF.